Below, 16 T cell receptor beta chains from the same sample are listed, as sequenced in a study of spatial heterogeneity in lung cancer. TCRdb itself ran the 5' RACE reads through MiXCR, one entry per CDR3 protein. The sample records tens of thousands of distinct CDR3 sequences, 9.7% being singletons. Time point of the sample: blood at routine non-recurrence follow-up after resection. The specimen comprised PBMCs, sampled at follow-up. These receptors originate from a male donor with early-stage non-small cell lung cancer.

The rearrangement links TRBV15 to TRBJ1-4; a possible D gene is TRBD1 (6 bases). The CDR3 runs 14 residues. Germline V lookup: CDR1 LNHNV, CDR2 YYDKDF (reference sequence). V lost 1 base to trimming and J lost 8 bases, with 11 bases between them. CDR3 nucleotide sequence: TGTGCCACCAGCAGAGGCCGACAGGAGGAAAAACTGTTTTTT. As protein: CATSRGRQEEKLFF.

The sample holds many counts of this clonotype. V and J are TRBV28 and TRBJ1-2; TRBD1 matches at 7 bases. After removal of 4 bases from V and 0 bases from J, the junction contained 8 bases not matched to a gene. The CDR3 is 16 amino acids. From germline, CDR1 is MDHEN and CDR2 SYDVKM. CDR3 DNA sequence: TGTGCCAGCAGTTCCACCCGACAGGGACCTAACTATGGCTACACCTTC. Its protein product is CASSSTRQGPNYGYTF.

The table lists this clonotype with a few counts. The chain recombines TRBV29-1 with TRBJ2-7; D is possibly TRBD2 (5 bases). The CDR3 sequence is 11 residues long. V was pared by 6 bases and J by 4 bases, with 10 bases between. Germline V gene data show CDR1 as SQVTM and CDR2 as ANQGSEA. This CDR3 reads CSVAREYEQYF. CDR3 DNA: TGCAGCGTGGCGAGGGAGTACGAGCAGTACTTC.

This clonotype was recorded at least ten times. The chain uses TRBV6-5 and TRBJ2-1; unclear D gene. CDR3 length equals 13 residues. The germline V gene encodes CDR1 MNHEY and CDR2 SVGAGI. Trimming took off 4 bases at V and 3 bases at J, with 7 bases between the two ends. The CDR3 nucleotides read TGTGCCAGCAGTTTTACAATCTACAATGAGCAGTTCTTC. It codes for CASSFTIYNEQFF.

The chain recombines TRBV5-1 with TRBJ2-7, with 12 positions matching TRBD1. Germline assignment: CDR1 SGHRS and CDR2 YFSETQ. This CDR3 is built from 17 residues. V trimming: 3 bases; J trimming: 7 bases; junction bases outside the gene matches: 14. The CDR3 loop is CASSSNPAGTGGYEQYF. The CDR3 bases are TGCGCCAGCAGCTCGAACCCTGCCGGGACAGGGGGCTATGAGCAGTACTTC.

This clonotype was seen repeatedly, ten times or more. This rearrangement joins TRBV6-2 or TRBV6-3 to TRBJ2-5, with TRBD2 matching 7 bases. CDR1 and CDR2 (germline): MNHEY, SVGEGT. CDR3 length: 15 amino acids. Trimming at V came to 4 bases and at J to 5 bases, leaving 10 bases not matched to a gene. The CDR3 sequence is CASSSWTDGGETQYF. CDR3 coding DNA: TGTGCCAGCAGTTCCTGGACTGACGGGGGGGAGACCCAGTACTTC.

This clonotype was found many times. The chain has TRBV12-3 or TRBV12-4 and TRBJ2-7; 8 bases map to TRBD1. V was pared by 6 bases and J by 5 bases, with 9 bases of the junction left unmatched. The CDR3 is made up of 14 amino acids. As DNA, the CDR3 is TGTGCCAGCAGCCCTGGACAGGGCATGGACGAGCAGTACTTC. Encoded protein: CASSPGQGMDEQYF.

The V gene is TRBV10-3, the J gene TRBJ2-3; D is unclear. V gave up 0 bases and J gave up 2 bases, with 0 bases separating them. CDR1 ENHRY and CDR2 SYGVKD come from the germline V gene. This CDR3 has 12 amino acids. The CDR3 sequence: CAISESTDTQYF. DNA for the CDR3: TGTGCCATCAGTGAGTCCACAGATACGCAGTATTTT.

The table lists this clonotype with a few counts. The chain is built from TRBV5-1 and TRBJ1-2; the match to TRBD1 covers 9 bases. V lost 4 bases, J lost 3 bases, and 10 bases stayed unmatched. Germline assignment: CDR1 SGHRS and CDR2 YFSETQ. This CDR3 region has 16 residues. CDR3 coding DNA: TGCGCCAGCAGCCTTCTCCCGGGACAGGGCGACTATGGCTACACCTTC. Its protein is CASSLLPGQGDYGYTF. Full variable domain (remainder filled in from reference TRBV5-1 and TRBJ1-2): KAGVTQTPRYLIKTRGQQVTLSCSPISGHRSVSWYQQTPGQGLQFLFEYFSETQRNKGNFPGRFSGRQFSNSRSEMNVSTLELGDSALYLCASSLLPGQGDYGYTFGSGTRLTVV.

There are a few counts of this clonotype. The chain employs TRBV10-3 and TRBJ1-1; D is uncertain. The CDR3 is 13 residues long. Germline values: CDR1 ENHRY, CDR2 SYGVKD. With 7 bases removed from V and 4 bases from J, the gap between germline ends came to 13 bases. The CDR3 DNA reads TGTGCCATCAATCCCCAGTACAGCACTGAAGCTTTCTTT. Translating gives CAINPQYSTEAFF.

The chain employs TRBV6-5 and TRBJ1-5; D possibly corresponds to TRBD1 (5 bases). This CDR3 contains 14 residues. The germline CDR1 and CDR2 sequences are MNHEY and SVGAGI. Between the trimmed V and J ends, which lost 4 bases and 3 bases, there was a span of 10 bases. CDR3 loop: CASSSRQSNQPQHF. CDR3 bases: TGTGCCAGCAGTTCCAGACAGTCCAATCAGCCCCAGCATTTT.

This chain joins TRBV2 and TRBJ2-5; 11 positions match TRBD2. The V segment lost 3 bases and the J segment 4 bases; nucleotides outside the gene matches: 1. Germline values: CDR1 SNHLY, CDR2 FYNNEI. The CDR3 is made up of 14 amino acids. The CDR3 reads CASSEGLAVETQYF. DNA for the CDR3: TGTGCCAGCAGTGAGGGACTAGCGGTAGAGACCCAGTACTTC.

A few counts support this clonotype. The rearrangement uses TRBV20-1 and TRBJ2-3, with a weak D call TRBD2 (5 bases). CDR3 length: 15 residues. From germline, CDR1 is DFQATT and CDR2 SNEGSKA (reference sequence). V was cut by 0 bases and J by 2 bases, with 12 bases left in between. CDR3 nucleotide sequence: TGCAGTGCTAGAGATCTACGCGGGTTCACAGATACGCAGTATTTT. It is translated as CSARDLRGFTDTQYF.

The chain joins TRBV3-1 to TRBJ2-7; D ambiguous. The germline V and J ends were trimmed by 0 bases and 4 bases, with 7 bases remaining between them. CDR1 and CDR2 from the germline V gene are LGHDT and YNNKEL (reference sequence). The CDR3 runs to 13 residues. The DNA for the CDR3 is TGTGCCAGCAGCCAAGATCCGATATACGAGCAGTACTTC. It specifies CASSQDPIYEQYF.

V gene TRBV27 combines with J gene TRBJ2-1, with 7 bases fitting TRBD2. CDR3 length equals 14 residues. Germline values: CDR1 MNHEY, CDR2 SMNVEV (reference sequence). The junction had 7 bases not matched to a gene; V was cut back by 4 bases and J by 7 bases. This CDR3 is CASSSRGVGNEQFF. The CDR3 DNA sequence: TGTGCCAGCAGTTCTCGGGGGGTAGGAAATGAGCAGTTCTTC.

The chain has TRBV7-2 and TRBJ2-1, with 8 bases that match TRBD2. The V segment lost 2 bases and the J segment 7 bases; nucleotides outside the gene matches: 10. Germline CDR1 SGHTA, CDR2 FQGNSA. The CDR3 runs 16 residues. DNA of the CDR3: TGTGCCAGCAGCTTAATGGCGGGGGGCCCGATTAATGAGCAGTTCTTC. Protein: CASSLMAGGPINEQFF.